This TCR beta chain was retrieved from a study of T cells after yellow fever vaccination. General study points: Abundant clonotypes from the bulk population could contaminate FACS-sorted repertoires.

Trimming cost V 3 bases and J 4 bases; bases outside gene matches: 3. The germline V gene has CDR1 MGHRA and CDR2 YSYEKL. The CDR3 runs to 14 residues. This clonotype appeared many times. Its target is unknown. Via MiXCR, TCRdb re-called the 5' RACE reads, giving one row per CDR3 protein. The data show about 320,000 distinct CDR3 sequences, under 15% seen once. The J gene is TRBJ2-7, the V gene TRBV4-1; 10 bases map to TRBD1. The TCR sequence derives from a man between 18 and 35 years old who received the YFV17D yellow fever vaccine. Sequencing was performed on CD4+ T cells sorted from PBMCs, taken 15 days after the yellow fever booster vaccination. For the CDR3, the DNA is TGCGCCAGCAGCCAGGGGACAGGGGATTACGAGCAGTACTTC. Translated: CASSQGTGDYEQYF.